This entry concerns a single T cell receptor (beta chain). Its specificity is unknown. TCRdb's table, derived via immunoSEQ multiplex PCR, lists solely in-frame clones and lacks some. The table lists 150,000 to 160,000 clones, 88% of them singletons. The data originate from a study of T cell responses to AZD1222 COVID-19 vaccine. Study observations and caveats: Spike was spanned by vaccine-associated CD4 TCRs, which were dominant at 160-218 and 743-854.

Trimming pared 0 bases from V and 3 bases from J, leaving 11 bases between. Germline CDR1 is MNHEY and CDR2 is SVGAGI. The CDR3 has 16 residues. The V gene is TRBV6-5, the J gene TRBJ2-2, with D hard to call. This sequence was found in an adult in good health. The material sequenced was peripheral blood, taken on day 0 of AZD1222 vaccination. The CDR3 spells CASSYSGLTYTGELFF. The CDR3 DNA is TGTGCCAGCAGTTACTCTGGGTTAACTTACACCGGGGAGCTGTTTTTT.